This TCR beta chain was identified in a study of blood T cell repertoires in COVID-19. Study summary: Donors in the United States, Italy and Spain gave samples during acute or convalescent COVID-19. PBMCs, B-cell-depleted T cells, or T cells provided the cDNA or gDNA that made up the material.

The CDR3 runs 16 residues. Using immunoSEQ multiplex PCR, the repertoire was profiled, and TCRdb retains in-frame clones only, with some absent. This table has 250,000 or so clones, approximately 90% appearing once. This rearrangement joins TRBV21-1 to TRBJ1-5; whether TRBD1, the table's D call, matches the DNA was not checked. TRBV21-1 is shown as a pseudogene. Sequencing used peripheral blood. This sequence originates from a woman under 40 with active or convalescent COVID-19. The CDR3 region is CATPGDRNCGNQPQHF. The CDR3 DNA is TGTGCCACCCCCGGGGACAGAAATTGCGGCAATCAGCCCCAGCATTTT.